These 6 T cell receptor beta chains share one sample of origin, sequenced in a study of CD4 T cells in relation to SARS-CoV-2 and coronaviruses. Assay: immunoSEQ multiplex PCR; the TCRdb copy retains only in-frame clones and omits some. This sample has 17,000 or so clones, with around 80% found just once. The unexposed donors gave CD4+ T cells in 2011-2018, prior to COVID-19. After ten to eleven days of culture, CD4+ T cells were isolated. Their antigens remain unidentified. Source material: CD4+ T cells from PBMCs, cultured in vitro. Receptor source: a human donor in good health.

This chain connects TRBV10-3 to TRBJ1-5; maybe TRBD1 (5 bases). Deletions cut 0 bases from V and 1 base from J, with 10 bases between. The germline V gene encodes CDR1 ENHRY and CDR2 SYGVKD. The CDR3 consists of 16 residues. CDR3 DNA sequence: TGTGCCATCAGTGAGTCCTATCAGGGAAGCAATCAGCCCCAGCATTTT. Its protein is CAISESYQGSNQPQHF.

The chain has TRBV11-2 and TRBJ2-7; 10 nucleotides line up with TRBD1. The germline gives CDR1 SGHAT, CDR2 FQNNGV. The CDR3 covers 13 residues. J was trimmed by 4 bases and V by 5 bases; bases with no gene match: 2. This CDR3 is CASSRDRGYEQYF. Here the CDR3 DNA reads TGTGCCAGCAGCCGGGACAGGGGTTACGAGCAGTACTTC.

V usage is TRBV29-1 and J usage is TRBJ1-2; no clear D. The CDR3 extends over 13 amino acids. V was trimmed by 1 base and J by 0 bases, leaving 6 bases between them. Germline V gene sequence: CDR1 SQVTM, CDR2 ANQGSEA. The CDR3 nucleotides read TGCAGCGTTGAAGTGACAACTAACTATGGCTACACCTTC. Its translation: CSVEVTTNYGYTF.

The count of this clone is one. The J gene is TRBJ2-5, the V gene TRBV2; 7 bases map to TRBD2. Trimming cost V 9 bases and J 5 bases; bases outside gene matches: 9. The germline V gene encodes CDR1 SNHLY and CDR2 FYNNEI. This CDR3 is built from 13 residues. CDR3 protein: CARGPGGQETQYF. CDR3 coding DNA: TGTGCCAGGGGTCCGGGAGGCCAGGAGACCCAGTACTTC.

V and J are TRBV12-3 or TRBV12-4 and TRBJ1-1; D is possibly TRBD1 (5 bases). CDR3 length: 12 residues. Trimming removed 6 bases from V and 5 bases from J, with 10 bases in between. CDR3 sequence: CASRQRTTEAFF. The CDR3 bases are TGTGCCAGCAGGCAGAGGACAACTGAAGCTTTCTTT.

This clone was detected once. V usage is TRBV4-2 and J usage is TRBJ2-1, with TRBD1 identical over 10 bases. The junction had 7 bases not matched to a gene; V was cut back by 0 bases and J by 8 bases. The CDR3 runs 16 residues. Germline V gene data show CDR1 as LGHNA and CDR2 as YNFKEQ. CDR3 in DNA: TGTGCCAGCAGCCAAGAAACCGGGACAGGGGACGATGAGCAGTTCTTC. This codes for CASSQETGTGDDEQFF.